These 23 T cell receptor beta chains share one sample of origin, sequenced in a study of cytotoxic CD8 clonotypes in ibrutinib-treated CLL. Sequenced by immunoSEQ multiplex PCR; TCRdb stores in-frame clones only, minus some. Found here are 110,000 to 150,000 clones, 76% of them singletons; the top ten hold 4.5% to 6.5%. Sequenced here: PBMCs, sampled after 24 months of ibrutinib treatment. Source of these receptors: a human donor with chronic lymphocytic leukemia.

V is TRBV6-5 and J is TRBJ1-1, with D unresolved. CDR1 and CDR2 (germline): MNHEY, SVGAGI. CDR3 length: 11 amino acids. Trimming left V 6 bases short and J 7 bases short, with 9 bases between. CDR3 sequence: CASSRSDEAFF. The CDR3 DNA sequence: TGTGCCAGCAGCCGATCGGATGAAGCTTTCTTT.

The chain joins TRBV6-5 to TRBJ1-4, with TRBD1 matching over 10 bases. Trimming took 11 bases from V and 7 from J; bases not matched to a gene: 10. Germline V gene data show CDR1 as MNHEY and CDR2 as SVGAGI. This CDR3 is built from 14 residues. CDR3 nucleotide sequence: TGTGCCTCGGCCCCGGGACAGGGGAGTGAAAAACTGTTTTTT. This codes for CASAPGQGSEKLFF.

This clone was observed at least ten times. The rearrangement links TRBV28 to TRBJ1-1; the D is unclear. V lost 5 bases to trimming and J lost 11 bases, with 15 bases between them. This CDR3 has 12 residues. Germline loops: CDR1 MDHEN, CDR2 SYDVKM. CDR3 protein: CASSPQARRAFF. The DNA of the CDR3 is TGTGCCAGCAGTCCCCAGGCCCGTCGGGCTTTCTTT.

The chain carries TRBV7-2 and TRBJ1-5; 9 bases fit TRBD1. Germline CDR1 and CDR2: SGHTA and FQGNSA. There are 14 residues in the CDR3. J lost 9 bases, V lost 5 bases, and 8 bases had no gene match. The CDR3 DNA reads as TGTGCCAGCAGCACCGGACAGGGGTTCCGGCCCCAGCATTTT. The encoded protein is CASSTGQGFRPQHF. Using reference TRBV7-2 and TRBJ1-5 for the parts outside the CDR3, the full variable domain is GAGVSQSPSNKVTEKGKDVELRCDPISGHTALYWYRQSLGQGLEFLIYFQGNSAPDKSGLPSDRFSAERTGGSVSTLTIQRTQQEDSAVYLCASSTGQGFRPQHFGDGTRLSIL.

The V and J genes are TRBV6-5 and TRBJ1-2; maybe TRBD1 (6 bases). Trimming took off 5 bases at V and 10 bases at J, with 11 bases between the two ends. This CDR3 contains 11 residues. CDR1 MNHEY and CDR2 SVGAGI come from the germline V gene. The CDR3 region is CASSKGHDYTF. CDR3 bases: TGTGCCAGCAGTAAGGGACACGACTACACCTTC.

The chain links TRBV5-8 to TRBJ2-3; D is perhaps TRBD1 or TRBD2 (5 bases each). V dropped 0 bases and J dropped 0 bases, with 5 bases sitting between them. Looked up from germline, CDR1 is SGHTS and CDR2 is YDEGEE. There are 14 residues in the CDR3. CDR3 DNA: TGTGCCAGCAGCTTGGGGGGGAGCACAGATACGCAGTATTTT. Its protein product is CASSLGGSTDTQYF. Full variable domain (missing parts from reference TRBV5-8 and TRBJ2-3): EAGVTQSPTHLIKTRGQQATLRCSPISGHTSVYWYQQALGLGLQFLLWYDEGEERNRGNFPPRFSGRQFPNYSSELNVNALELEDSALYLCASSLGGSTDTQYFGPGTRLTVL.

Only a few counts were recorded for this clone. V gene TRBV29-1 combines with J gene TRBJ1-2; D perhaps matches TRBD1 (6 bases). The V gene lost 7 bases and the J gene lost 4 bases, with 16 bases spanning the gap. The CDR3 loop spans 13 amino acids. Germline CDR1 reads SQVTM; CDR2 reads ANQGSEA. The CDR3 loop is CSAQGTPPYGYTF. CDR3 DNA: TGCAGCGCCCAGGGGACACCCCCCTATGGCTACACCTTC.

The V call is TRBV19, the J call TRBJ1-6, with 7 bases lining up with TRBD1. Germline CDR1 and CDR2: LNHDA and SQIVND (reference sequence). Trimming at V came to 9 bases and at J to 6 bases, leaving 14 bases not matched to a gene. CDR3 length equals 16 residues. CDR3 protein: CASRGGDSRFNSPLHF. As DNA, the CDR3 is TGTGCCAGCCGAGGGGGGGACAGTCGCTTTAATTCACCCCTCCACTTT. The full variable domain, completed using reference TRBV19 and TRBJ1-6, is DGGITQSPKYLFRKEGQNVTLSCEQNLNHDAMYWYRQDPGQGLRLIYYSQIVNDFQKGDIAEGYSVSREKKESFPLTVTSAQKNPTAFYLCASRGGDSRFNSPLHFGNGTRLTVT.

The rearrangement links TRBV21-1 to TRBJ2-1; the table's D call, TRBD2, has no DNA check behind it. TRBV21-1 is a pseudogene. CDR3 length: 16 residues. CDR3 amino acids: CASRPGRGSSYNEQFF. The CDR3, as DNA: TGTGCCAGTCGGCCGGGGCGGGGGAGCTCCTACAATGAGCAGTTCTTC.

The chain carries TRBV4-3 and TRBJ2-1; 16 positions agree with TRBD2. V lost 0 bases to trimming and J lost 2 bases; unmatched junction nucleotides: 7. The V gene's germline CDR1 is LGHNA and CDR2 YSLEER. The CDR3 spans 20 residues. CDR3 region: CASSQDQGTSGRATYNEQFF. CDR3 bases: TGCGCCAGCAGCCAAGATCAGGGGACTAGCGGGAGGGCCACCTACAATGAGCAGTTCTTC.

The chain employs TRBV7-2 and TRBJ1-1; 7 bases agree with TRBD1. CDR1 is SGHTA and CDR2 is FQGNSA in the germline V gene. V dropped 5 bases and J dropped 2; count of bases not matched to a gene: 14. This CDR3 has 17 amino acids. In DNA form, the CDR3 reads TGTGCCAGCAGCCCTCCCGCCCGACAGGGACCCAACACTGAAGCTTTCTTT. Its protein product is CASSPPARQGPNTEAFF.

This chain connects TRBV25-1 to TRBJ2-7; tentatively, D is TRBD1 or TRBD2 (6 bases each). CDR1 and CDR2 from the germline V gene are MGHDK and SYGVNS. This CDR3 is built from 13 residues. The germline V and J ends were trimmed by 5 bases and 7 bases, with 15 bases remaining between them. CDR3 in DNA: TGTGCCAGCAGTCTTATGGGGGCGGGAGAGCAGTACTTC. Translation gives CASSLMGAGEQYF.

The rearrangement joins TRBV15 to TRBJ2-1; TRBD1 or TRBD2 may be the D gene (7 bases each). V lost 5 bases, J lost 0 bases, and 14 bases lay in between. CDR3 size: 16 residues. Germline V gene sequence: CDR1 LNHNV, CDR2 YYDKDF (reference sequence). The CDR3 sequence is CATSRGGGNSYNEQFF. DNA of the CDR3: TGTGCCACCAGCCGGGGAGGGGGCAACTCCTACAATGAGCAGTTCTTC.

The V and J genes are TRBV7-2 and TRBJ2-4; D assignment may be TRBD1 or TRBD2 (5 bases each). The germline V gene encodes CDR1 SGHTA and CDR2 FQGNSA. The length of the CDR3 is 15 residues. Deletions cut 1 base from V and 3 bases from J, with 10 bases between. The CDR3 DNA is TGTGCCAGCAGCTTAGGTTGGGACCTCAAAAACATTCAGTACTTC. Amino acid sequence: CASSLGWDLKNIQYF.

The V and J genes are TRBV5-1 and TRBJ2-4, with a possible D match to TRBD2 (5 bases). V was trimmed by 0 bases and J by 8 bases, leaving 9 bases between them. The CDR3 contains 13 residues. The germline V gene has CDR1 SGHRS and CDR2 YFSETQ. The CDR3: CASSLDQEDIQYF. The DNA for the CDR3 is TGCGCCAGCAGCTTGGACCAGGAGGACATTCAGTACTTC.

The gene calls are TRBV30 and TRBJ1-4; D is unresolved. The germline V gene has CDR1 GTSNPN and CDR2 SVGIG (reference sequence). CDR3 length: 16 amino acids. With 1 base removed from V and 10 bases from J, the gap between germline ends came to 22 bases. Here the CDR3 reads CAWSGAAASDLRKLFF. CDR3 DNA: TGTGCCTGGAGTGGGGCAGCCGCATCTGATCTCCGAAAACTGTTTTTT.

The chain employs TRBV5-6 and TRBJ1-4; D gene ambiguous. V was shortened by 3 bases and J by 12 bases, with 15 bases between the two germline ends. The length of the CDR3 is 13 residues. Germline V gene data show CDR1 as SGHDT and CDR2 as YYEEEE. In DNA, the CDR3 is TGTGCCAGCAGCTGGGCCGCCCGGGGTGAACTGTTTTTT. It codes for CASSWAARGELFF.

The chain is built from TRBV6-1 and TRBJ2-2; D may match TRBD1 or TRBD2 (6 bases each). The CDR3 totals 15 residues. CDR1 and CDR2 from the germline V gene are MNHNS and SASEGT. Trimming stripped 6 bases from V and 0 bases from J, with 11 bases between. CDR3 region: CASRRGVTNTGELFF. In DNA form, the CDR3 reads TGTGCCAGCAGAAGGGGGGTTACGAACACCGGGGAGCTGTTTTTT.

Remarks on this clone: Other DNA sequences in this specimen translate into the identical CDR3. The chain employs TRBV7-2 and TRBJ2-6; D ambiguous. The CDR3 is 13 amino acids. The V gene lost 3 bases and the J gene lost 3 bases, with 3 bases spanning the gap. Germline V CDR1 and CDR2: SGHTA, FQGNSA. The CDR3 loop is CASSFFGANVLTF. In DNA form, the CDR3 reads TGTGCCAGCAGCTTCTTTGGGGCCAACGTCCTGACTTTC.

The chain joins TRBV5-1 to TRBJ2-1; D is possibly TRBD1 or TRBD2 (6 bases each). CDR1 SGHRS and CDR2 YFSETQ come from the germline V gene. This CDR3 has 15 amino acids. Trimming removed 6 bases from V and 2 bases from J, with 15 bases in between. Here the CDR3 DNA reads TGCGCCAGCACCTCGGGGGACACCGCCTACAATGAGCAGTTCTTC. As protein: CASTSGDTAYNEQFF.

The chain couples TRBV6-6 to TRBJ2-2; D call uncertain. The CDR3 is 14 residues long. Trimming took off 8 bases at V and 0 bases at J, with 10 bases between the two ends. Per germline, CDR1 MNHNY and CDR2 SVGAGI (reference sequence). This chain's CDR3 is CASSPASNTGELFF. The CDR3 DNA reads as TGTGCCAGCTCCCCGGCTTCGAACACCGGGGAGCTGTTTTTT.

The CDR3 DNA follows: TGTGCCAGCAGTTATGGGCTAGGGGAAAACATTCAGTACTTC. This codes for CASSYGLGENIQYF. This sequence joins TRBV6-6 and TRBJ2-4, with a tentative D call TRBD1 (5 bases). The germline gives CDR1 MNHNY, CDR2 SVGAGI (reference sequence). V lost 3 bases to trimming and J lost 5 bases, with 11 bases between them. The CDR3 sequence is 14 residues long.

The chain links TRBV11-3 to TRBJ2-3, with D perhaps TRBD2 (5 bases). The ends were cut back, 3 bases at V and 6 bases at J, with 13 bases in the middle. Germline CDR1 is SGHNT and CDR2 is YENEEA. The CDR3 is made up of 14 amino acids. The CDR3 nucleotides are TGTGCCAGCAGCTTGGGTGGGAGTGGCGATACGCAGTATTTT. Its protein is CASSLGGSGDTQYF.